This record concerns one T cell receptor (beta chain) sequence. The protocol was immunoSEQ multiplex PCR, while the TCRdb copy is restricted to in-frame clones and leaves out a portion. The table has hundreds of thousands of clones, less than 90% seen once; the top ten hold around 4%. This CDR3 has 16 residues. Trimming took 4 bases from V and 2 from J; bases not matched to a gene: 5. Germline V gene lookup returns CDR1 SEHNR and CDR2 FQNEAQ (reference sequence). The data derive from a study of blood T cell repertoires in COVID-19. As for the study in general: Acute-phase and convalescent COVID-19 samples originated in the United States, Italy and Spain. Sample material is recorded as cDNA or gDNA derived from T cells, B-cell-depleted T cells, or PBMCs.

The rearrangement links TRBV7-9 to TRBJ2-4; 10 bases line up with TRBD1. The sequence was obtained from a woman aged 25 to 45 who had been exposed to COVID-19. Sequenced: PBMCs or T cells enriched from blood (not recorded which). The CDR3 loop is CASSSTDRGPKNIQYF. DNA of the CDR3: TGTGCCAGCAGCTCGACCGACAGGGGGCCCAAAAACATTCAGTACTTC.